This T cell receptor (beta chain) appears in the sequencing data of a study of blood T cell repertoires in COVID-19. In terms of age and location, participants ranged from roughly 18 to 89 years and lived in about two dozen US areas. Cohorts were assigned according to the clinical history that participants reported. Before being deemed recovered, Cohort 3 donors had two negative PCRs, clearance, or symptom resolution. Germline assignment: CDR1 KGHSH and CDR2 LQKENI. The germline V and J ends were trimmed by 3 bases and 1 base, with 12 bases remaining between them. The CDR3 totals 15 residues. Per the study methods: Estimation of nucleated cell counts relied on the amplification of reference gene primers. Here immunoSEQ multiplex PCR was the method, and the copy in TCRdb shows in-frame clones only, minus some. That table is the source of V, J and clone size, and D and trimming were worked out from the DNA. The sample records 180,000 or so clones, around 85% being singletons.

A note on this clone: Other DNA sequences from this sample encode an identical CDR3 as well.

Material for sequencing was PBMCs or T cells enriched from blood (not recorded which). This chain uses TRBV18 with TRBJ1-1, with D maybe TRBD1 (5 bases). This clonotype was obtained from a man between 35 and 55 years old who had recovered from COVID-19. CDR3 in amino acids: CASSPILTGNTEAFF. The CDR3 DNA follows: TGTGCCAGCTCACCGATCCTTACAGGGAACACTGAAGCTTTCTTT.